This entry concerns a single T cell receptor beta chain. As defined, naive CD8 cells were CD45RO-negative and positively selected for CCR7, with terminally differentiated effector memory CD45RA+ cells excluded. The data were taken from a study of shared clonotypes between healthy human individuals. The assay ran at deep level. An approximately 180 ng quantity of DNA, 29,000 or so T cell genomes, went into the sorted-subset replicate PCRs. TCRdb keeps only in-frame clones here, not all; method: immunoSEQ multiplex PCR. This table holds about 2 million clones, over 85% found once. Germline V gene data show CDR1 as MGHRA and CDR2 as YSYEKL. This CDR3 region has 15 residues. The germline V and J ends were trimmed by 4 bases and 2 bases, with 15 bases remaining between them.

Sequenced sample: naive CD8+ T cells sorted from blood. This clonotype originated in a man aged 18 to 35 in good health. This chain uses TRBV4-1 with TRBJ2-7, with D perhaps TRBD2 (5 bases). Here the CDR3 DNA reads TGCGCCAGCAGCCCGAGTGGACCCGGGGCCTACGAGCAGTACTTC. This gives the protein CASSPSGPGAYEQYF.